The present T cell receptor beta chain was sequenced within a study of shared clonotypes between healthy human individuals (dated by TCRdb to about 2020). Background on the whole study: The cohort comprised a couple of women and a few men aged 18 to 49 years. To increase sequencing depth and limit assay-specific biases, TCR repertoire library preparation and sequencing were carried out by different laboratories using diverse techniques. Blood TCR repertoires of roughly five healthy adults were deeply sequenced to estimate repertoire size and the extent of clonotype sharing between individuals. For each donor, CD4 naive and CD4 memory were each given three plates, CD8 naive was given two plates, and CD8 memory was given one plate. Per donor, leukapheresis produced somewhere between about 0.9 and 9.5 billion PBMCs. Results and caveats for the whole study, not just this receptor: Because the study included only a small number of donors, the genetic and exposure-history diversity represented was limited. Rarefaction of sorted-subset datasets indicated incomplete sequencing despite the large sequencing depth. When a few donors were compared, the shared fraction of clonotypes was roughly 5% for naive CD4, around 3.5% for naive CD8, 2% to 2.5% for memory CD4, and 0.35% to 0.4% for memory CD8. Higher generation probabilities were observed for clonotypes shared by all four sorted-subset donors than for non-shared clonotypes. Pairwise subsampling indicated that sequencing depth was expected to affect the degree of clonotype sharing among donors. Naive subsets generally had larger estimated clonotype richness than memory subsets. Sampling was restricted to blood, and TCR repertoires in tissues likely differ from the TCR repertoires found in blood.

Via the germline V gene (reference sequence), CDR1 is PRHDT and CDR2 FYEKMQ. V loses 5 bases of germline sequence and J loses 1 base, and the interval between the two ends is 8 bases. Including cysteine and phenylalanine, the CDR3 has 14 amino acids. CDR3 DNA only is kept here, 42 bases in frame from base 1. CD8 naive samples consisted of CD45RO-negative cells that were positively selected for CCR7, yielding a CD45RA+CCR7+ population without TemRA cells. The donors were healthy, HIV-negative adults with no recently reported acute infections or vaccinations. All donors were Caucasian adults living in Nashville, Tennessee, USA. Blood was obtained by leukapheresis, after which PBMCs were separated by Ficoll-Histopaque density gradient centrifugation and cryopreserved in liquid nitrogen vapor phase. Purity and quantity of every magnetically sorted T cell population were checked by analytical flow cytometry. Each sorted fraction had its genomic DNA isolated and then quantified by UV absorbance on a Nanodrop 2000c.

TCR CDR3 regions were amplified from genomic DNA by multiplex PCR using the deep immunoSEQ assay. Extracted genomic DNA from each cell subset was spread evenly across all wells of several immunoSEQ 96-well plates, with each plate serving as a replicate. For sorted subsets, about 200 ng genomic DNA, equal to 30,000 or so T cell genomes, was loaded into each replicate PCR. Purified libraries were quantified with a Qubit 3.0 fluorometer, sized on a Bioanalyzer 2100, and re-quantified with the KAPA Library Quantification kit. Every immunoSEQ 96-well plate was sequenced on a separate single-read 150-cycle Illumina NextSeq 550 flow cell. Turning to the authors' computational methods: The immunoSEQ output contained only junctional sequences without quality scores, so filtering could not match that applied to full-length reads. To assign V/J genes and CDR3, sequences were annotated using PyIR, a Python wrapper for IgBLAST v1.9, with IMGT germline references. Any read was removed if the V/J assignment was weak (E-value above 1e-6), the CDR3 was missing, or the read contained stop codons, out-of-frame junctions, or ambiguous translated residues. V3J clonotypes were defined by identical inferred V gene, J gene, and CDR3 amino acid sequence. To compute the percentage overlap between repertoires, the number of shared unique clonotypes was divided by the size of the smaller repertoire. Richness of each repertoire was evaluated using RTK rarefaction, the Chao1 estimator, and Recon v2.1 estimates of unobserved clonotypes. Generation probabilities were computed with OLGA for all TCRbeta clonotypes obtained by the gDNA method from several donors. In its TCRdb copy, this immuneACCESS table keeps in-frame sequences only and misses some clones. Where compared with another copy, unresolved V genes explain less than half of these, and the others have no known cause. Clone size and V and J calls were adopted from that table, with D and trimming inferred from the DNA. The sample has hundreds of thousands of clones on record, 85% to 95% of them singletons. The top ten clonotypes cover about 25% of the sample.

This clone was detected only once. Its cognate antigen has yet to be identified. No base qualities exist here, and no much larger clone lies one base off it. The source of this sequence is a man in his thirties or forties in good health. Sequenced input: naive CD8+ T cells sorted from blood. Taken with the paper, the label for cell subset or site translates to: CD45RA+CCR7+. The chain was built from TRBV13 and TRBJ2-2; the D gene remains uncertain. The DNA sequence is TGTGCCAGCAGCCGCCTCATGAACACCGGGGAGCTGTTTTTT. Translation gives CASSRLMNTGELFF.